Following are 32 T cell receptor beta chains from one sample sequenced in a study of T cells in localized non-small cell lung cancer. Some clones are missing from TCRdb's copy, which holds only in-frame ones; the method was immunoSEQ multiplex PCR. The data show some 3,000 clones, with about 25% seen just once and around 7.8% held by the top ten. The sequencing here drew on lung tumor tissue, taken before any cancer treatment. Source of these receptors: a male donor aged 60 or over with stage III lung adenocarcinoma.

The chain is built from TRBV19 and TRBJ1-5, with D tentatively TRBD1 (6 bases). The CDR3 spans 14 residues. V was clipped by 3 bases and J by 4 bases, with 10 bases between them. Per the germline V gene, CDR1 is LNHDA and CDR2 is SQIVND (reference sequence). The chain's CDR3 is CASSMGARNQPQHF. Written as DNA, the CDR3 is TGTGCCAGTAGTATGGGGGCGCGGAATCAGCCCCAGCATTTT.

This clone has just a few counts. The chain is built from TRBV11-3 and TRBJ2-3; D is ambiguous. The CDR3 is made up of 14 amino acids. Germline V gene sequence: CDR1 SGHNT, CDR2 YENEEA. Trimming removed 1 base from V and 2 bases from J, with 7 bases in between. The CDR3 nucleotides are TGTGCCAGCAGCTTAGGGGGATCCACAGATACGCAGTATTTT. Translating gives CASSLGGSTDTQYF.

The chain employs TRBV11-3 and TRBJ2-7; D call uncertain. Germline CDR1 SGHNT, CDR2 YENEEA. The CDR3 is made up of 15 amino acids. Deletions cut 4 bases from V and 2 bases from J, with 15 bases between. CDR3 residues: CASSSPSAMAYEQYF. Here the CDR3 DNA reads TGTGCCAGCAGCTCTCCATCGGCGATGGCCTACGAGCAGTACTTC. The full variable domain, rest sourced from reference TRBV11-3 and TRBJ2-7, is EAGVVQSPRYKIIEKKQPVAFWCNPISGHNTLYWYLQNLGQGPELLIRYENEEAVDDSQLPKDRFSAERLKGVDSTLKIQPAELGDSAVYLCASSSPSAMAYEQYFGPGTRLTVT.

The chain carries TRBV19 and TRBJ1-6; D is perhaps TRBD1 (6 bases). V was clipped by 7 bases and J by 3 bases, with 10 bases between them. CDR1 is LNHDA and CDR2 is SQIVND in the germline V gene (reference sequence). This CDR3 comprises 14 residues. The CDR3 DNA reads as TGTGCCAGTAAGGGGGGTATCTATAATTCACCCCTCCACTTT. This codes for CASKGGIYNSPLHF.

The rearrangement uses TRBV4-1 and TRBJ2-1, with D uncertain. V lost 0 bases, J lost 9 bases, and 6 bases lay in between. This CDR3 comprises 12 residues. Germline V gives CDR1 MGHRA, CDR2 YSYEKL. The CDR3 is CASSQDRSEQFF. In DNA, the CDR3 is TGCGCCAGCAGCCAAGATCGTAGTGAGCAGTTCTTC.

The chain joins TRBV18 to TRBJ1-4; D is possibly TRBD1 (6 bases). Per the germline V gene, CDR1 is KGHSH and CDR2 is LQKENI. There are 17 residues in the CDR3. Trimming removed 6 bases at V and 3 bases at J, with 20 bases between. CDR3 amino acids: CASSPYRAPGANEKLFF. CDR3 bases: TGTGCCAGCTCGCCCTACAGGGCCCCAGGGGCTAATGAAAAACTGTTTTTT.

This rearrangement joins TRBV5-1 to TRBJ2-7; the D call may be TRBD1 or TRBD2 (6 bases each). This CDR3 has 14 residues. Trimming removed 4 bases from V and 2 bases from J, with 13 bases in between. From germline, CDR1 is SGHRS and CDR2 YFSETQ. CDR3 in amino acids: CASSVEGGTYEQYF. CDR3 bases: TGCGCCAGCAGCGTCGAGGGGGGCACCTACGAGCAGTACTTC.

This clone is medium-sized. The V gene is TRBV11-3, the J gene TRBJ1-2; possible D gene TRBD1, 5 bases. Trimming pared 3 bases from V and 4 bases from J, leaving 15 bases between. Germline CDR1 SGHNT, CDR2 YENEEA. CDR3 length: 15 amino acids. CDR3 coding DNA: TGTGCCAGCAGCTTGCAGCATCGGGGGTCCTATGGCTACACCTTC. Encoded protein: CASSLQHRGSYGYTF. The full variable domain, in which reference TRBV11-3 and TRBJ1-2 provide the parts outside the CDR3, is EAGVVQSPRYKIIEKKQPVAFWCNPISGHNTLYWYLQNLGQGPELLIRYENEEAVDDSQLPKDRFSAERLKGVDSTLKIQPAELGDSAVYLCASSLQHRGSYGYTFGSGTRLTVV.

This clone is large by share. This rearrangement joins TRBV6-8 to TRBJ2-5, with D uncertain. The CDR3 has 14 residues. Germline values: CDR1 MNHGY, CDR2 SAAAGT. V was clipped by 1 base and J by 1 base, with 7 bases between them. The CDR3 reads CASSYLRTQETQYF. The CDR3 nucleotides are TGTGCCAGCAGTTACTTGCGTACCCAAGAGACCCAGTACTTC.

V gene TRBV28 combines with J gene TRBJ2-3; D not certain. CDR3 length: 14 amino acids. Trimming took 6 bases from V and 3 from J, leaving 13 bases between them. Germline-derived CDR1 and CDR2 are MDHEN and SYDVKM. CDR3 sequence (DNA): TGTGCCAGCAGCTTGTTCTGGGGAACAGATACGCAGTATTTT. Amino acid sequence: CASSLFWGTDTQYF.

The rearrangement uses TRBV30 and TRBJ1-5; 7 bases map to TRBD1. This CDR3 is 16 amino acids long. Germline loops: CDR1 GTSNPN, CDR2 SVGIG (reference sequence). V gave up 2 bases and J gave up 0 bases; unmatched junction bases: 7. CDR3 DNA sequence: TGTGCCTGGAGTTCAGGACAGGACTATAGCAATCAGCCCCAGCATTTT. Residues: CAWSSGQDYSNQPQHF. Looking up the rest from reference TRBV30 and TRBJ1-5 gives the full variable domain: SQTIHQWPATLVQPVGSPLSLECTVEGTSNPNLYWYRQAAGRGLQLLFYSVGIGQISSEVPQNLSASRPQDRQFILSSKKLLLSDSGFYLCAWSSGQDYSNQPQHFGDGTRLSIL.

The genes are TRBV9 and TRBJ1-1; 8 positions agree with TRBD1. The CDR3 loop spans 16 amino acids. The J segment lost 4 bases and the V segment lost 0 bases, leaving 8 bases of the junction unmatched. CDR1 is SGDLS and CDR2 is YYNGEE in the germline V gene. The CDR3 loop is CASSVGGDRRFTEAFF. The CDR3 DNA reads TGTGCCAGCAGCGTAGGAGGGGACAGGCGCTTCACTGAAGCTTTCTTT.

This clone is judged medium-sized. V gene TRBV11-3 combines with J gene TRBJ2-5, with TRBD2 matching 9 bases. Looked up from germline, CDR1 is SGHNT and CDR2 is YENEEA. The V segment lost 8 bases and the J segment 7 bases; nucleotides outside the gene matches: 11. The CDR3 is made up of 14 amino acids. CDR3 region: CASGAGGIERTQYF. DNA for the CDR3: TGTGCCAGCGGGGCGGGAGGGATCGAGAGGACCCAGTACTTC.

The chain combines TRBV18 with TRBJ2-7; TRBD2 might be the D (7 bases). Trimming pared 4 bases from V and 6 bases from J, leaving 28 bases between. This CDR3 region has 18 residues. Per germline, CDR1 KGHSH and CDR2 LQKENI. In nucleotides, the CDR3 is TGTGCCAGCTCACGAGACCAGACAGGCGGCGGGAGTGGCGGCGAGCAGTACTTC. Residues: CASSRDQTGGGSGGEQYF.

This clone was detected a few times. The J gene is TRBJ2-3, the V gene TRBV9, with 11 bases identical to TRBD2. Germline CDR1 is SGDLS and CDR2 is YYNGEE. V lost 3 bases, J lost 8 bases, and 14 bases stayed unmatched. The CDR3 is 17 amino acids. CDR3 bases: TGTGCCAGCAGCGCCCTCTCTAGCGGGGGGTCTCTCGGTACGCAGTATTTT. Translation gives CASSALSSGGSLGTQYF.

The V and J genes are TRBV11-3 and TRBJ1-6; a possible D gene is TRBD1 (6 bases). With 0 bases removed from V and 10 bases from J, the gap between germline ends came to 13 bases. The CDR3 contains 15 residues. Germline V gene lookup returns CDR1 SGHNT and CDR2 YENEEA. The CDR3 sequence is CASSLDGGGPSPLHF. CDR3 DNA: TGTGCCAGCAGCTTAGATGGGGGGGGCCCCTCACCCCTCCACTTT. Drawing the rest from reference TRBV11-3 and TRBJ1-6, the complete variable domain is EAGVVQSPRYKIIEKKQPVAFWCNPISGHNTLYWYLQNLGQGPELLIRYENEEAVDDSQLPKDRFSAERLKGVDSTLKIQPAELGDSAVYLCASSLDGGGPSPLHFGNGTRLTVT.

The CDR3 region is CASSVASIGQGGRNTIYF. CDR3 nucleotides: TGTGCCAGCAGCGTAGCTAGTATCGGACAGGGGGGAAGAAACACCATATATTTT. The chain is built from TRBV9 and TRBJ1-3, with 10 bases aligning to TRBD1. After removal of 0 bases from V and 5 bases from J, the junction contained 11 bases not matched to a gene. This CDR3 region has 18 residues. Germline CDR1 SGDLS, CDR2 YYNGEE.

This chain links TRBV11-3 with TRBJ1-6, with D perhaps TRBD1 (6 bases). This CDR3 contains 14 residues. CDR1 SGHNT and CDR2 YENEEA come from the germline V gene. The V end was cut by 4 bases, the J end by 5 bases, with 9 bases between. The CDR3 spells CASSYRADNSPLHF. DNA of the CDR3: TGTGCCAGCAGCTACAGGGCCGATAATTCACCCCTCCACTTT.

The rearrangement links TRBV28 to TRBJ2-1, with 7 bases identical to TRBD2. Per germline, CDR1 MDHEN and CDR2 SYDVKM. The CDR3 totals 13 residues. With V trimmed by 6 bases and J by 7 bases, 6 bases remained unmatched. The CDR3 nucleotides read TGTGCCAGCAGGGCGGGAGTAGTTAATGAGCAGTTCTTC. It translates to CASRAGVVNEQFF.

In its sample, this clone was seen a few times. The rearrangement uses TRBV6-8 and TRBJ2-1; D is undetermined. The CDR3 totals 14 residues. V dropped 8 bases and J dropped 1 base, with 12 bases sitting between them. CDR1 is MNHGY and CDR2 is SAAAGT in the germline V gene. The CDR3 nucleotides are TGTGCCAGCGATCCTTGGAGATCCTACAATGAGCAGTTCTTC. Protein sequence: CASDPWRSYNEQFF.

The chain recombines TRBV19 with TRBJ2-3; D is perhaps TRBD1 or TRBD2 (5 bases each). Germline CDR1 is LNHDA and CDR2 is SQIVND (reference sequence). V dropped 9 bases and J dropped 4 bases, with 20 bases sitting between them. This CDR3 spans 15 amino acids. CDR3: CASQRGVGVSDTQYF. In DNA form, the CDR3 reads TGTGCCAGCCAAAGGGGAGTAGGTGTTTCAGATACGCAGTATTTT.

This sequence joins TRBV19 and TRBJ1-2, with D unresolved. V gave up 9 bases and J gave up 8 bases, with 19 bases separating them. This CDR3 spans 13 amino acids. Germline CDR1 LNHDA, CDR2 SQIVND (reference sequence). CDR3 residues: CASSELVGRGYTF. The CDR3 DNA sequence: TGTGCCAGCAGCGAACTTGTCGGGAGAGGCTACACCTTC.

This clone was seen only a few times. One end of the junction fails to match germline, which may point to a read error. Written as DNA, the CDR3 is TGTGCCAGTGGGGTCCAAAACATTCAGTACTTC. As protein: CASGVQNIQYF. V gene TRBV12-5 combines with J gene TRBJ2-4, with D hard to call. The CDR3 covers 11 residues. Per the germline V gene, CDR1 is LGHNT and CDR2 is FRNRAP.

CDR3 sequence (DNA): TGTGCCACCAGCAGAGATCTCCTAGCGGGAGCCCATGAGCAGTTCTTC. Translating gives CATSRDLLAGAHEQFF. This rearrangement joins TRBV15 to TRBJ2-1; 10 positions match TRBD2. The CDR3 covers 16 residues. The germline gives CDR1 LNHNV, CDR2 YYDKDF (reference sequence). V gave up 0 bases and J gave up 8 bases; unmatched junction bases: 7. The complete variable domain, with remaining parts taken from reference TRBV15 and TRBJ2-1, reads DAMVIQNPRYQVTQFGKPVTLSCSQTLNHNVMYWYQQKSSQAPKLLFHYYDKDFNNEADTPDNFQSRRPNTSFCFLDIRSPGLGDTAMYLCATSRDLLAGAHEQFFGPGTRLTVL.

This clone qualifies as medium-sized. The CDR3 protein is CASSYLKETQYF. CDR3 bases: TGTGCCAGCAGTTACTTGAAAGAGACCCAGTACTTC. This chain joins TRBV6-8 and TRBJ2-5; no reliable D call. Germline values: CDR1 MNHGY, CDR2 SAAAGT. The V end lost 1 base, the J end lost 3 bases, and 3 bases lay between the germline ends. The CDR3 is 12 amino acids.

This chain connects TRBV11-3 to TRBJ2-3; TRBD1 matches at 11 bases. The V gene end was trimmed by 3 bases and the J gene end by 1 base; junction bases not matched to a gene: 0. CDR1 is SGHNT, CDR2 YENEEA, per germline. The CDR3 runs to 15 residues. CDR3 in amino acids: CASSLGQGGTDTQYF. The CDR3, as DNA: TGTGCCAGCAGCTTGGGACAGGGGGGCACAGATACGCAGTATTTT.

This clone was observed a handful of times. This rearrangement joins TRBV11-3 to TRBJ2-1, with 10 bases that match TRBD2. This CDR3 is built from 17 residues. Germline V gene lookup returns CDR1 SGHNT and CDR2 YENEEA. Losses at the gene ends were 5 bases for V and 3 bases for J; bases not matched to a gene: 10. Written as DNA, the CDR3 is TGTGCCAGCAGCCCGCGGCCTAGCGGGGGTTTCTACAATGAGCAGTTCTTC. As protein: CASSPRPSGGFYNEQFF. The full variable domain, completed using reference TRBV11-3 and TRBJ2-1, is EAGVVQSPRYKIIEKKQPVAFWCNPISGHNTLYWYLQNLGQGPELLIRYENEEAVDDSQLPKDRFSAERLKGVDSTLKIQPAELGDSAVYLCASSPRPSGGFYNEQFFGPGTRLTVL.

This chain uses TRBV29-1 with TRBJ1-1, with D unresolved. Trimming shortened V by 4 bases and J by 1 base, and 16 bases separated the two germline ends. The CDR3 extends over 15 amino acids. Germline values: CDR1 SQVTM, CDR2 ANQGSEA. The DNA of the CDR3 is TGCAGCGTTGCCTACCCCGGCCGTAGGAACACTGAAGCTTTCTTT. This sequence encodes CSVAYPGRRNTEAFF.

This rearrangement joins TRBV10-2 to TRBJ1-1; D might be TRBD1 (5 bases). V lost 4 bases to trimming and J lost 0 bases, with 15 bases between them. Germline CDR1 WSHSY, CDR2 SAAADI. The CDR3 contains 16 residues. The CDR3 here is CASSGYPGHMNTEAFF. Written as DNA, the CDR3 is TGCGCCAGCAGTGGCTACCCTGGACACATGAACACTGAAGCTTTCTTT.

This clone appeared a few times. The genes are TRBV5-1 and TRBJ2-1, with D unresolved. The V and J ends lost 4 bases and 0 bases respectively, with 14 bases between them. The CDR3 contains 16 residues. From germline, CDR1 is SGHRS and CDR2 YFSETQ. DNA of the CDR3: TGCGCCAGCAGCCCCCGGGTCTCTAGCTCCTACAATGAGCAGTTCTTC. This codes for CASSPRVSSSYNEQFF.

This clone was recorded a few times. Here the CDR3 DNA reads TGTGCCAGCAGTTACTCTGACAGGGGCACTGAAGCTTTCTTT. It specifies CASSYSDRGTEAFF. This chain uses TRBV6-8 with TRBJ1-1; 8 positions agree with TRBD1. Per germline, CDR1 MNHGY and CDR2 SAAAGT. J gave up 4 bases and V 0 bases, and 1 base lay outside the gene matches. The CDR3 has 14 amino acids.

The chain recombines TRBV6-8 with TRBJ2-7, with 8 positions matching TRBD1. The CDR3 loop spans 15 amino acids. Germline CDR1 reads MNHGY; CDR2 reads SAAAGT. CDR3 nucleotide sequence: TGTGCGACACTGAAGGATGGACAGGGACTTGGGGAGCAGTACTTC. This sequence encodes CATLKDGQGLGEQYF.